One T cell receptor (beta chain) is described in this entry. TCRdb independently ran MiXCR on the 5' RACE reads; one entry per CDR3 protein. The sample holds roughly 56,000 distinct CDR3 sequences; about 5.2% are singletons and the top ten take about a third. V gave up 4 bases and J gave up 1 base; unmatched junction bases: 9. The CDR3 loop spans 17 amino acids. Germline-derived CDR1 and CDR2 are SGHRS and YFSETQ. This sample is part of a study of T cells after yellow fever vaccination. V gene TRBV5-1 combines with J gene TRBJ2-2; 8 positions match TRBD2. The sequences come from PBMCs, either bulk or a sorted T-cell subset (CD4+, CD8+, memory, or dextramer-sorted; not recorded which), collected on the day of the yellow fever booster vaccination. This clonotype was obtained from a man younger than 35 who received the YFV17D yellow fever vaccine. In nucleotides, the CDR3 is TGCGCCAGCAGCCCTGACTTCGCGGGGGGGAACACCGGGGAGCTGTTTTTT. This codes for CASSPDFAGGNTGELFF.